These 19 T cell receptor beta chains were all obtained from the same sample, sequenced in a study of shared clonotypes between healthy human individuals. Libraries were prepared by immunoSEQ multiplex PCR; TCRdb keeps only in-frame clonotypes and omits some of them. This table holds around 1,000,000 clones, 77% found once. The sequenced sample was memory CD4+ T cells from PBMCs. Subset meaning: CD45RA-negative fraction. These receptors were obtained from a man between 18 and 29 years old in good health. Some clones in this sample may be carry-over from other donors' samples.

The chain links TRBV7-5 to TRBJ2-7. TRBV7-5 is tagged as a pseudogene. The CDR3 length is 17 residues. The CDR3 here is CVRSSWSLGTSSYEQYF. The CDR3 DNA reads TGTGTCAGAAGCTCTTGGTCGTTGGGGACCAGCTCCTACGAGCAGTACTTC.

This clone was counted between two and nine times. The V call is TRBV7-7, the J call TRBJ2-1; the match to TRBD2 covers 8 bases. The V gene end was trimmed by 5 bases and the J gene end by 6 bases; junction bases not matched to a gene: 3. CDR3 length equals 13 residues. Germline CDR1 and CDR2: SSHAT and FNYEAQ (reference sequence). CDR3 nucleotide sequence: TGTGCCAGCAGCCCCGGGACTAGCAATGAGCAGTTCTTC. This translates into CASSPGTSNEQFF. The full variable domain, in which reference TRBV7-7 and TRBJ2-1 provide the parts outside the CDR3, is GAGVSQSPRYKVTKRGQDVTLRCDPISSHATLYWYQQALGQGPEFLTYFNYEAQPDKSGLPSDRFSAERPEGSISTLTIQRTEQRDSAMYRCASSPGTSNEQFFGPGTRLTVL.

CDR3 bases: TGTGCCAGCAGATACGGACTAGTTCCCTCCTACAATGAGCAGTTCTTC. Protein product: CASRYGLVPSYNEQFF. The V gene is TRBV5-4, the J gene TRBJ2-1; TRBD2 matches at 7 bases. Per germline, CDR1 SGHNT and CDR2 YYREEE (reference sequence). V lost 5 bases to trimming and J lost 0 bases; unmatched junction nucleotides: 8. The length of the CDR3 is 16 residues.

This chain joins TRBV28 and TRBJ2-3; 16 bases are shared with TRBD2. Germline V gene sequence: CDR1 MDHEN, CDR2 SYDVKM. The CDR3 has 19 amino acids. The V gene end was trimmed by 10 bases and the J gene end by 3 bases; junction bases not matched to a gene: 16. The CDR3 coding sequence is TGTGCCATCGAACATGCCCCGGGACTAGCGGGAGGGCAGACAGATACGCAGTATTTT. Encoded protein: CAIEHAPGLAGGQTDTQYF.

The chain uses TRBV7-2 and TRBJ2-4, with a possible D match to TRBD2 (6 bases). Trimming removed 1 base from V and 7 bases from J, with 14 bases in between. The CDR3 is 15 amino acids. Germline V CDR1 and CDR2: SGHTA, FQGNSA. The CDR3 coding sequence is TGTGCCAGCAGCTTAGACCTCGAGGGAGGTAACATTCAGTACTTC. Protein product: CASSLDLEGGNIQYF. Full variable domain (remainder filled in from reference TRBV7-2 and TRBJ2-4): GAGVSQSPSNKVTEKGKDVELRCDPISGHTALYWYRQSLGQGLEFLIYFQGNSAPDKSGLPSDRFSAERTGGSVSTLTIQRTQQEDSAVYLCASSLDLEGGNIQYFGAGTRLSVL.

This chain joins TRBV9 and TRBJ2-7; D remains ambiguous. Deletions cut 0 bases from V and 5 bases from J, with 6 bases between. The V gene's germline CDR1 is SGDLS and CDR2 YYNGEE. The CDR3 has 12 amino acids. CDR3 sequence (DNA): TGTGCCAGCAGCGTAGGGGTAAACGAGCAGTACTTC. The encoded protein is CASSVGVNEQYF.

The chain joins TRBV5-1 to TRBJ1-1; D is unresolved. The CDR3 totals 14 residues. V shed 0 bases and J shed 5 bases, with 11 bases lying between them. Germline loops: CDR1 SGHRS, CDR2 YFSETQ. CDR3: CASSLDVPRTEAFF. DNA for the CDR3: TGCGCCAGCAGCTTGGATGTCCCGAGAACTGAAGCTTTCTTT.

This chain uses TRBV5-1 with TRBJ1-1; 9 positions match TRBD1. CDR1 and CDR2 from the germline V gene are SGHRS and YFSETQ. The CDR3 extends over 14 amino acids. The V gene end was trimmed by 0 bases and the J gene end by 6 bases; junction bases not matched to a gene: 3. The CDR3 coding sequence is TGCGCCAGCAGCTTGGCGACAGGGGGAGCTGAAGCTTTCTTT. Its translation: CASSLATGGAEAFF. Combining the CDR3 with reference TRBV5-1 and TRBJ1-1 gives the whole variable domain KAGVTQTPRYLIKTRGQQVTLSCSPISGHRSVSWYQQTPGQGLQFLFEYFSETQRNKGNFPGRFSGRQFSNSRSEMNVSTLELGDSALYLCASSLATGGAEAFFGQGTRLTVV.

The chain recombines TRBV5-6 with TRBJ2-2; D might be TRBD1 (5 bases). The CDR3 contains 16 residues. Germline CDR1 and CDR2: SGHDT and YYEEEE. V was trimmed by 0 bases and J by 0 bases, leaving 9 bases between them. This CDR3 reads CASSLGPGTNTGELFF. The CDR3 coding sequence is TGTGCCAGCAGCTTGGGCCCAGGGACGAACACCGGGGAGCTGTTTTTT. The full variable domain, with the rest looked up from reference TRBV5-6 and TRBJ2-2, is DAGVTQSPTHLIKTRGQQVTLRCSPKSGHDTVSWYQQALGQGPQFIFQYYEEEERQRGNFPDRFSGHQFPNYSSELNVNALLLGDSALYLCASSLGPGTNTGELFFGEGSRLTVL.

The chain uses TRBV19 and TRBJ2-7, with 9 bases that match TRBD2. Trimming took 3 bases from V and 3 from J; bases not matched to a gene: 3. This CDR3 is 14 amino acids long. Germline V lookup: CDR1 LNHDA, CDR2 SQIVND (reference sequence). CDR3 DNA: TGTGCCAGTAGTATTAGCGGGAGACGCTACGAGCAGTACTTC. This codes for CASSISGRRYEQYF.

The CDR3 reads CASSRDVYEQYF. The CDR3 region has the DNA TGTGCCAGCAGTCGGGACGTCTACGAGCAGTACTTC. The chain carries TRBV2 and TRBJ2-7; D possibly uses TRBD1 or TRBD2 (5 bases each). Germline assignment: CDR1 SNHLY and CDR2 FYNNEI. The CDR3 totals 12 residues. The V end was cut by 5 bases, the J end by 3 bases, with 8 bases between.

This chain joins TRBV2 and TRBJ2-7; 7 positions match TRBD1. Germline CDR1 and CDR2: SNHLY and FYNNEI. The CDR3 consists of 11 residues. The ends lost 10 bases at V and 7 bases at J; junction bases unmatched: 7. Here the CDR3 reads CAINRGAEQYF. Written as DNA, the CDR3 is TGTGCCATTAACAGGGGTGCGGAGCAGTACTTC.

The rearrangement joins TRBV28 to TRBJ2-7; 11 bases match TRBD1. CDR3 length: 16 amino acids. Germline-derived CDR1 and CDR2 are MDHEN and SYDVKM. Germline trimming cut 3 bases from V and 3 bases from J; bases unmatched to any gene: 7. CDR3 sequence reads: CASSFPGTGGYYEQYF. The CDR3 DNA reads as TGTGCCAGCAGTTTTCCAGGGACAGGGGGATACTACGAGCAGTACTTC.

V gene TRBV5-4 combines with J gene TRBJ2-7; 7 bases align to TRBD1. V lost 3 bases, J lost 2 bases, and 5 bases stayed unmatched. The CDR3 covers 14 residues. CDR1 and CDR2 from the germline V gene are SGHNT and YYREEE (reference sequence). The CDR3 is CASSSKQGTYEQYF. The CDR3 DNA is TGTGCCAGCAGCTCCAAACAGGGGACCTACGAGCAGTACTTC.

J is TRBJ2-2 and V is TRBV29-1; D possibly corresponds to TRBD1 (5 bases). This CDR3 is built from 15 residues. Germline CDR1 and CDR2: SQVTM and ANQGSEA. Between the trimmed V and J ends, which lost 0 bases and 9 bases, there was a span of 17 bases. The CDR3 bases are TGCAGCGTTGAAGATGAGGCAGGGTATTTCCGGGAGCTGTTTTTT. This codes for CSVEDEAGYFRELFF.

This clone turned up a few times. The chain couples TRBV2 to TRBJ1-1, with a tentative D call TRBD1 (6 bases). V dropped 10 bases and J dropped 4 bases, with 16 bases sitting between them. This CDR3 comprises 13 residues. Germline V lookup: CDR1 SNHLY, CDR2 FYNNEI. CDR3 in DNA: TGTGCCACTAACGAGGGGGTCGGCACTGAAGCTTTCTTT. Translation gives CATNEGVGTEAFF.

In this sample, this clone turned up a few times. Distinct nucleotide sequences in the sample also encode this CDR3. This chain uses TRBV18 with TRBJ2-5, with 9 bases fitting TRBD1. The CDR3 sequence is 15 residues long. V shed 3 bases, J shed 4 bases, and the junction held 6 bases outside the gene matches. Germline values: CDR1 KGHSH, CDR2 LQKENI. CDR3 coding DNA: TGTGCCAGCTCACCCCCGGGACAGGGTGGAGAGACCCAGTACTTC. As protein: CASSPPGQGGETQYF.

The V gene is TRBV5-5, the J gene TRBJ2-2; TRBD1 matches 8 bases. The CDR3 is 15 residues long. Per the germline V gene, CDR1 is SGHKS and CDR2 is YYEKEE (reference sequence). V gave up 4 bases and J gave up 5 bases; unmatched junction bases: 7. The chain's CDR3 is CASSRGQGQTGELFF. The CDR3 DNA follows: TGTGCCAGCAGCCGCGGACAGGGCCAAACCGGGGAGCTGTTTTTT.

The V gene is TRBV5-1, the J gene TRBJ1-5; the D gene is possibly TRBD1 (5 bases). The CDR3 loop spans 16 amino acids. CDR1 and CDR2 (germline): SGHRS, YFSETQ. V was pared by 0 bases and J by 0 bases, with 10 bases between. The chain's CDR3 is CASSLGAGNSNQPQHF. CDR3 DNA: TGCGCCAGCAGCTTGGGGGCAGGGAATAGCAATCAGCCCCAGCATTTT.